This record concerns one TCR beta chain sequence. Its cognate antigen is unknown. Using RNA template, CDR3s of TCR alpha and beta were amplified with iRepertoire arm-PCR. Input was roughly 100-450 ng of tissue mRNA or PBMC total RNA. TCRdb reprocessed the multiplex PCR reads with MiXCR, giving one entry per CDR3 protein. The sample yields some 110,000 distinct CDR3 sequences, roughly 24% seen once. This entry comes from a study of glioma-infiltrating T cells. General study findings and limits: Only very few CDR3 sequences appeared in both tissue and blood. Non-neoplastic patients had below-expected tissue-blood divergence, while all gliomas exceeded expectation.

This TCR was recovered from a human donor with low-grade glioma or glioblastoma, undergoing nonglioma brain surgery, or in good health (not recorded which). The specimen sequenced was glioma tissue, nonneoplastic brain tissue, or PBMCs (not recorded which).

The DNA of the CDR3 is TGCGCCAGCAGGCTGGGGCTAGCGGTCACCGGGGAGCTGTTTTTT. Its protein product is CASRLGLAVTGELFF. This chain connects TRBV5-1 to TRBJ2-2; TRBD2 matches 7 bases. Germline V gives CDR1 SGHRS, CDR2 YFSETQ. After removal of 5 bases from V and 4 bases from J, the junction contained 8 bases not matched to a gene. The length of the CDR3 is 15 residues.